Here is one TCR beta chain with its context. Antigen: not known. Other nucleotide sequences from this sample produce the same CDR3. J gave up 10 bases and V 0 bases, and 2 bases lay outside the gene matches. The germline V gene has CDR1 SGHTA and CDR2 FQGNSA. This CDR3 is 13 amino acids long. The record originates from a study of OX40 agonist ivuxolimab in advanced cancers. The protocol was immunoSEQ multiplex PCR, while the TCRdb copy is restricted to in-frame clones and leaves out a portion. Of some 98,000 clones listed, roughly nine tenths are singletons. Study-wide results and limits: There was clonal expansion of CD4+ and CD8+ blood T cells by week 6 at 0.1 to 3.0 mg/kg.

The receptor was isolated from an adult with an advanced solid tumor such as melanoma, head and neck, liver or kidney cancer. The V and J genes are TRBV7-2 and TRBJ1-4; 7 nucleotides agree with TRBD1. This material consisted of CD4+ or CD8+ T cells sorted from blood, taken in a trial of the OX40 agonist ivuxolimab. CDR3 sequence: CASSLAPGGKLFF. The CDR3, as DNA: TGTGCCAGCAGCTTAGCCCCAGGGGGAAAACTGTTTTTT.